What follows is one TCR beta chain and its context. This clonotype appeared once. Its antigen remains undetermined. No per-base quality is available; no much larger clone lies one base away. Weak support is all one read offers. The treatment or condition label, read with the paper, signifies: approximately 10-day PBMC culture with coronavirus spike peptide pools or control peptides (ViraFEST assay). The ViraFEST assay was used in the study, in which antigen-specific T cells were expanded with peptide pools and expanded clonotypes were subsequently identified by TCR sequencing. The absence of prior SARS-CoV-2 infection in healthy vaccine recipients was confirmed by negative nucleocapsid antibody tests before and after vaccination. PBMCs were cultured at about 2 million per well in IMDM supplemented with approximately 5.3% human AB serum and 9 to 10 IU/ml IL-2, with approximately 10 ug/ml peptide pools added. On days 3 and 7, half of the culture medium was replaced with fresh IL-2-containing medium. After around 11 days of culture, CD4+ T cells were isolated by negative selection using the EasySep CD4+ T cell isolation kit. Ficoll-Paque Plus gradient centrifugation was used to isolate PBMCs from whole blood, and the isolated PBMCs were then either used fresh or cryopreserved at -140C. Culture conditions were generally each tested in triplicate wells.

This entry is derived from a study of vaccination and CD4 T cells after COVID-19 (dated by TCRdb to 2022 to 2024). About the study as a whole: The convalescent cohort included six males and four females, with two Hispanic individuals, seven Caucasians, two Asians and one multiracial person. Participants got two doses of the Pfizer-BioNTech BNT162b2 vaccine (n=8) or two doses of the Moderna mRNA-1273 vaccine (n=2). Post-vaccine blood samples were taken a median of about 70 days after the second vaccine dose, with a range of roughly 13 to 250 days. In ten to eleven COVID-19 convalescent patients and a handful of infection-naive healthy vaccine recipients, the spike-specific CD4+ TCR repertoire before mRNA vaccination was compared with the repertoire after mRNA vaccination. Culture stimuli were overlapping spike peptide pools from SARS-CoV-2 and from the common cold coronaviruses HCoV-NL63, HCoV-OC43 and HCoV-229E. Post-COVID blood samples from convalescent patients were collected a median of approximately 100 days after diagnosis, with a range of 35 to 161 days. Control cultures received a CEFX viral epitope pool as the positive control, an HIV-1 Nef peptide pool as the negative control, or no peptide.

The CDR3 spans 19 residues, from the cysteine through the phenylalanine. The DNA shown is the 57-base CDR3, in frame from base 1. Trimming costs V 2 bases and J 0 bases, and their ends lie 17 bases apart. The germline V gene encodes CDR1 MGHDK and CDR2 SYGVNS. The study at large found these results: Among convalescent patients, a median roughly 90% of the SARS-CoV-2-reactive clones seen after vaccination appeared only after vaccination, which suggests priming specific to the vaccine. The median number of SARS-CoV-2-reactive clonotypes rose from about 23 after infection to roughly 38 after vaccination, but the change was not significant. In convalescent patients, nearly all vaccine-specific clones (304 of 307) were found to be mono-reactive for SARS-CoV-2 spike rather than cross-reactive with common cold coronaviruses. The study included relatively few convalescent patients and did not analyze early timepoints after natural infection.

Libraries were prepared through PCR. DNA from cultured CD4+ T cells was subjected to TCR sequencing with the Oncomine TCR Beta short-read assay at the Johns Hopkins FTIC core. The QIAamp micro DNA kit was used to extract genomic DNA from the cultured CD4+ T cells. Oncomine TCR Beta libraries made from cultured CD4+ T cells were pooled using unique dual indexes and sequenced on an Illumina iSeq 100. The published analysis was carried out like this. Non-productive sequences were removed, and CDR3s that did not start with C, did not end with F or W, or were shorter than 7 amino acids were discarded. The MANAFEST web application was used to identify antigen-specific clonotypes by comparing peptide-stimulated wells against reference wells and other culture wells. To be called positive, a clone needed an FDR below 0.05, an odds ratio above 5, and a productive frequency above 0.1% in at least two of three replicate wells. A clonotype counted as cross-reactive if it showed significant expansion both in the SARS-CoV-2 spike wells and in at least one common cold coronavirus spike condition. Using R version 3.6.1, CDR3 homology was evaluated through Levenshtein distances (stringdist) along with unrooted phylogenetic trees (ape). The public reads were reanalyzed by TCRdb: fastp trimming at Q25, MiXCR alignment, in-frame beta chains only. Rows with one shared CDR3 protein collapse into an entry with the most common genes and DNA. The V and J calls, along with clone size, are taken from TCRdb and not from the paper's own processing. This sample comprises tens of thousands of distinct CDR3 sequences, approximately 59% of them detected only once. Roughly 15% of the sample comes from the top ten.

The chain is assembled from TRBV25-1 and TRBJ2-6; tentative D gene TRBD1, with 7 bases matching. Sequencing used CD4+ T cells from blood, cultured in vitro, obtained after SARS-CoV-2 vaccination. The clonotype comes from a human donor who received a COVID-19 vaccine. The encoded CDR3 is CASSERLAGGNSGANVLTF. The sequenced DNA is TGTGCCAGCAGTGAAAGGTTGGCAGGGGGGAACTCTGGGGCCAACGTCCTGACTTTC.